The 21 T cell receptor beta chains presented below share a single source sample, sequenced in a study of lymphopenia after photon versus proton radiotherapy. TCRdb keeps only in-frame clones here, not all; method: immunoSEQ multiplex PCR. The sample carries around 25,000 clones, 90% recorded once. This specimen consisted of peripheral blood, obtained from a patient treated with photon-based radiotherapy. The receptor set was obtained from a woman in her fifties or sixties with cholangiocarcinoma.

The chain recombines TRBV11-2 with TRBJ2-2; 7 nucleotides match TRBD2. J gave up 1 base and V 4 bases, and 3 bases lay outside the gene matches. Germline V CDR1 and CDR2: SGHAT, FQNNGV. This CDR3 is built from 15 residues. The CDR3 is CASSSLAGNTGELFF. In DNA, the CDR3 is TGTGCCAGCAGCTCGTTAGCGGGGAACACCGGGGAGCTGTTTTTT.

This chain connects TRBV4-3 to TRBJ1-1; D unresolved. This CDR3 has 15 amino acids. CDR1 and CDR2 from the germline V gene are LGHNA and YSLEER. Trimming removed 0 bases from V and 1 base from J, with 9 bases in between. In nucleotides, the CDR3 is TGCGCCAGCAGCCAAGAAATAGGACGGAACACTGAAGCTTTCTTT. Its translation: CASSQEIGRNTEAFF.

The CDR3 spells CASSERGRPGKLFF. The CDR3 region has the DNA TGTGCCAGCAGTGAGAGGGGGCGCCCAGGAAAACTGTTTTTT. J is TRBJ1-4 and V is TRBV25-1, with TRBD1 matching 7 bases. Germline V gene data show CDR1 as MGHDK and CDR2 as SYGVNS. Unmatched junction bases numbered 8, after V lost 3 bases and J lost 10 bases. The CDR3 has 14 residues.

This rearrangement joins TRBV9 to TRBJ1-1, with D tentatively TRBD1 (6 bases). CDR3 size: 14 residues. Germline CDR1 reads SGDLS; CDR2 reads YYNGEE. Trimming cost V 0 bases and J 1 base, with 7 bases left between them. The CDR3 DNA sequence: TGTGCCAGCAGCGTAGGGACAGCGAACACTGAAGCTTTCTTT. Its translation is CASSVGTANTEAFF.

This clone was observed a few times. V usage is TRBV7-9 and J usage is TRBJ1-4; D possibly corresponds to TRBD1 (6 bases). CDR3 length equals 15 residues. V was shortened by 1 base and J by 4 bases, with 10 bases between the two germline ends. Germline values: CDR1 SEHNR, CDR2 FQNEAQ (reference sequence). DNA for the CDR3: TGTGCCAGCAGCTTAGTTGGGGGCATTAATGAAAAACTGTTTTTT. The encoded protein is CASSLVGGINEKLFF.

This rearrangement joins TRBV5-5 to TRBJ1-2; D gene unclear. Germline lookup yields CDR1 SGHKS and CDR2 YYEKEE (reference sequence). V shed 2 bases and J shed 8 bases, with 16 bases lying between them. The CDR3 length is 14 residues. The CDR3 sequence: CASSLTSSHGGYTF. The CDR3 region has the DNA TGTGCCAGCAGCTTAACGTCGAGCCACGGGGGCTACACCTTC.

This clone was counted only a few times. V is TRBV2 and J is TRBJ2-3; unclear D gene. V was clipped by 5 bases and J by 8 bases, with 8 bases between them. The CDR3 extends over 11 amino acids. Germline lookup yields CDR1 SNHLY and CDR2 FYNNEI. CDR3 amino acids: CASSPLGTQYF. The CDR3 DNA reads as TGTGCCAGCAGTCCGTTAGGTACGCAGTATTTT.

V is TRBV30 and J is TRBJ2-1, with 10 bases fitting TRBD2. Germline CDR1 GTSNPN, CDR2 SVGIG (reference sequence). V lost 4 bases, J lost 6 bases, and 9 bases stayed unmatched. This CDR3 is 15 amino acids long. The DNA of the CDR3 is TGTGCCTGGACCCTCCGGACTAGCGGTGCCAATGAGCAGTTCTTC. Its protein is CAWTLRTSGANEQFF.

The chain links TRBV5-1 to TRBJ1-4; 7 positions agree with TRBD1. This CDR3 region has 14 residues. From germline, CDR1 is SGHRS and CDR2 YFSETQ. V gave up 4 bases and J gave up 8 bases; unmatched junction bases: 8. CDR3 amino acids: CASSQTGREEKLFF. The CDR3 DNA follows: TGCGCCAGCAGCCAGACAGGGAGAGAAGAAAAACTGTTTTTT.

This clone was counted a few times. CDR3 sequence (DNA): TGTGCCAGCAGCCCGCGTGAGGCGGCCGAAAAACTGTTTTTT. It yields the protein CASSPREAAEKLFF. The rearrangement uses TRBV7-9 and TRBJ1-4; unclear D gene. Trimming pared 5 bases from V and 8 bases from J, leaving 15 bases between. This CDR3 comprises 14 residues. Germline values: CDR1 SEHNR, CDR2 FQNEAQ (reference sequence). The complete variable domain, with remaining parts taken from reference TRBV7-9 and TRBJ1-4, reads DTGVSQNPRHKITKRGQNVTFRCDPISEHNRLYWYRQTLGQGPEFLTYFQNEAQLEKSRLLSDRFSAERPKGSFSTLEIQRTEQGDSAMYLCASSPREAAEKLFFGSGTQLSVL.

This clone was seen a single time. CDR3 region: CASSPGGQGNTEAFF. As DNA, the CDR3 is TGTGCCAGCAGCCCCGGGGGACAGGGGAACACTGAAGCTTTCTTT. This sequence joins TRBV7-9 and TRBJ1-1; 9 bases fit TRBD1. Germline V gives CDR1 SEHNR, CDR2 FQNEAQ (reference sequence). V was clipped by 5 bases and J by 1 base; unmatched bases: 5. This CDR3 has 15 amino acids.

The chain joins TRBV9 to TRBJ2-3, with a weak D call TRBD2 (6 bases). The length of the CDR3 is 15 residues. V lost 0 bases to trimming and J lost 5 bases, with 13 bases between them. From germline, CDR1 is SGDLS and CDR2 YYNGEE. The CDR3 nucleotides are TGTGCCAGCAGCGTAGCTAGCGCTCGAGGAGATACGCAGTATTTT. Its protein product is CASSVASARGDTQYF.

Only one count was recorded for this clone. The chain uses TRBV6-4 and TRBJ2-7; 7 bases match TRBD1. J lost 0 bases, V lost 6 bases, and 5 bases had no gene match. The length of the CDR3 is 14 residues. Germline V gene data show CDR1 as MRHNA and CDR2 as SNTAGT. The chain's CDR3 is CASSEQGSSYEQYF. The DNA of the CDR3 is TGTGCCAGCAGCGAACAGGGGAGCTCCTACGAGCAGTACTTC.

This chain links TRBV15 with TRBJ2-5, with D maybe TRBD1 (5 bases). Between the trimmed V and J ends, which lost 3 bases and 2 bases, there was a span of 16 bases. The CDR3 has 16 residues. The V gene's germline CDR1 is LNHNV and CDR2 YYDKDF (reference sequence). The CDR3 DNA sequence: TGTGCCACCAGCAGGTACCAGTATCAGGGTCAAGAGACCCAGTACTTC. It translates to CATSRYQYQGQETQYF.

The J gene is TRBJ1-2, the V gene TRBV11-2, with D possibly matching TRBD1 (5 bases). Trimming pared 3 bases from V and 4 bases from J, leaving 15 bases between. Germline V gene lookup returns CDR1 SGHAT and CDR2 FQNNGV. The CDR3 contains 15 residues. DNA for the CDR3: TGTGCCAGCAGCTTGAGAACAGGCTGGGGCTATGGCTACACCTTC. It encodes CASSLRTGWGYGYTF.

The chain joins TRBV10-1 to TRBJ1-1; D not certain. V lost 3 bases and J lost 1, with 12 bases in between. The CDR3 is 15 residues long. Germline V gene lookup returns CDR1 WNHNN and CDR2 SYGVQD (reference sequence). This CDR3 is CASSEGWRGNTEAFF. The CDR3 coding sequence is TGCGCCAGCAGTGAAGGGTGGCGGGGGAACACTGAAGCTTTCTTT.

The rearrangement uses TRBV5-4 and TRBJ1-1; no clear D gene. V was pared by 1 base and J by 0 bases, with 7 bases between. Germline V CDR1 and CDR2: SGHNT, YYREEE (reference sequence). The CDR3 covers 14 residues. In nucleotides, the CDR3 is TGTGCCAGCAGCTTGAGGGCCATGAACACTGAAGCTTTCTTT. Its protein product is CASSLRAMNTEAFF.

This chain connects TRBV18 to TRBJ2-1, with a weak D call TRBD2 (6 bases). This CDR3 has 14 amino acids. V was pared by 1 base and J by 5 bases, with 9 bases between. Germline assignment: CDR1 KGHSH and CDR2 LQKENI. CDR3 DNA: TGTGCCAGCTCACCACGGGAGGCGGACAATGAGCAGTTCTTC. Amino acids: CASSPREADNEQFF.

The chain couples TRBV4-1 to TRBJ2-7; possible D gene TRBD1, 6 bases. The CDR3 is made up of 16 amino acids. V was clipped by 0 bases and J by 3 bases, with 15 bases between them. Germline V gene lookup returns CDR1 MGHRA and CDR2 YSYEKL. CDR3 sequence reads: CASSQDRGSAIYEQYF. CDR3 bases: TGCGCCAGCAGCCAAGACAGGGGCTCAGCTATCTACGAGCAGTACTTC.

The chain joins TRBV7-8 to TRBJ2-7, with D hard to call. Trimming cost V 3 bases and J 3 bases, with 9 bases left between them. This CDR3 contains 13 residues. CDR1 is SGHVS, CDR2 FQNEAQ, per germline. The CDR3 sequence is CASSFNPLYEQYF. For the CDR3, the DNA is TGTGCCAGCAGCTTCAACCCCCTCTACGAGCAGTACTTC.

The CDR3 nucleotides are TGCGCCAGCAGCTTGTCTGGTAGCGGGGGATCGAATGAGCAGTTCTTC. This codes for CASSLSGSGGSNEQFF. This chain joins TRBV5-1 and TRBJ2-1, with TRBD2 matching 9 bases. This CDR3 is built from 16 residues. CDR1 is SGHRS, CDR2 YFSETQ, per germline. The trim removed 1 base at V and 7 bases at J, leaving 9 bases unmatched.